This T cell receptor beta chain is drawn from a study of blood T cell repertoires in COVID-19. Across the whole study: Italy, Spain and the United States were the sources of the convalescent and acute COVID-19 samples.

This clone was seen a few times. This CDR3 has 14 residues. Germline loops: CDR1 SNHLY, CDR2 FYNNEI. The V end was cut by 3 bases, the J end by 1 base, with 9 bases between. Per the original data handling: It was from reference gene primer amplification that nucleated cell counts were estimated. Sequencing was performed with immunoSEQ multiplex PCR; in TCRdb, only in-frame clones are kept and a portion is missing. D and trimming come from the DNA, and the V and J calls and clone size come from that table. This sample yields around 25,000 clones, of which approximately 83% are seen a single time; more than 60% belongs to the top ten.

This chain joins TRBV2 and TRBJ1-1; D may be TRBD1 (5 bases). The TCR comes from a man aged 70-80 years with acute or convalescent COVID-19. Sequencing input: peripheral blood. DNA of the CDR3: TGTGCCAGCAGTGATAGGGGTGGGAACACTGAAGCTTTCTTT. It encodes CASSDRGGNTEAFF.